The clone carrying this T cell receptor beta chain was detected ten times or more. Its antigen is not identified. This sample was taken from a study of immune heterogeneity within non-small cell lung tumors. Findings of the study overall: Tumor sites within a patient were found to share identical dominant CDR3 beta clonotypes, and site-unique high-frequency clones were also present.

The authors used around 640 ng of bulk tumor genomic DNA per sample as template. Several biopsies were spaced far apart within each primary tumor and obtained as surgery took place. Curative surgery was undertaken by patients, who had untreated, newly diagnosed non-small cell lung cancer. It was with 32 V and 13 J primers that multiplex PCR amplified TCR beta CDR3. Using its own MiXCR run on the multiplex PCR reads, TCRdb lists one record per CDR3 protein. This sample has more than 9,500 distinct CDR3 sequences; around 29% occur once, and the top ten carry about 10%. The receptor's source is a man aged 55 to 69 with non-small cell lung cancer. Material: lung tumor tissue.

The CDR3 nucleotides read TGTGCCAGCAGTTACACCTCGGGGGAAAAACTGTTTTTT. Protein: CASSYTSGEKLFF. V gene TRBV6-5 combines with J gene TRBJ1-4; D is unclear. Germline lookup yields CDR1 MNHEY and CDR2 SVGAGI. The CDR3 length is 13 residues. The ends were cut back, 2 bases at V and 8 bases at J, with 9 bases in the middle.